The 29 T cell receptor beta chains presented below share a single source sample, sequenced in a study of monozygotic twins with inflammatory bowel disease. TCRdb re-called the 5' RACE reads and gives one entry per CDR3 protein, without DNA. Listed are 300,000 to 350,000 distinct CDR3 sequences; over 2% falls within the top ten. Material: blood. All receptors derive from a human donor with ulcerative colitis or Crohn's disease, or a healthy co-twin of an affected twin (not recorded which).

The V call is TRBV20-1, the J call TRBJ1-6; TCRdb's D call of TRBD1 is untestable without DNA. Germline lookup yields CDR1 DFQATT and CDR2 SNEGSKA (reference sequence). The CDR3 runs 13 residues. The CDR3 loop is CSARAGTQSPLHF.

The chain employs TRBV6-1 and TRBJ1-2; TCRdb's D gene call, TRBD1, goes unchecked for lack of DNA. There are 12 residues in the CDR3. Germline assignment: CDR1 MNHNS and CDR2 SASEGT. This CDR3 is CASSEDIYGYTF.

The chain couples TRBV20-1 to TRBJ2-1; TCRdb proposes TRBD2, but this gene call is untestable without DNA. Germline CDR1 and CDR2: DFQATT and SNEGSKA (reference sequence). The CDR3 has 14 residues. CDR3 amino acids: CSARSPTSFHEQFF.

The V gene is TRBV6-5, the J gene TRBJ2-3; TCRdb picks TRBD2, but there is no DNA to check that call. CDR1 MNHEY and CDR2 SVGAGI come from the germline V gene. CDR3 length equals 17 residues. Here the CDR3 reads CASSSTSGGALTDTQYF.

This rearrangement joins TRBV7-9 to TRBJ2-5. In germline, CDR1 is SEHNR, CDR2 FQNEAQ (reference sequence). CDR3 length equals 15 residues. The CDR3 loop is CASSFPSQGQETQYF.

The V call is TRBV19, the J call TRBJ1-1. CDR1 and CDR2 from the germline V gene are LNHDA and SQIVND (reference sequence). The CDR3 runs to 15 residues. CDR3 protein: CASTPPGVDHGEAFF.

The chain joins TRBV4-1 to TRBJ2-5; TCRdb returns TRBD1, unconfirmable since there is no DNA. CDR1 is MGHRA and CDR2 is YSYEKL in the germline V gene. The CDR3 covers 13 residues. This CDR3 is CASSQFPAETQYF.

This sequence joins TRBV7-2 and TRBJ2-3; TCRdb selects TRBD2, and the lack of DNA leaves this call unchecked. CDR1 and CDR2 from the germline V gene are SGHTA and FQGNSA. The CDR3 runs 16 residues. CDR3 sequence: CASSLARAGGMDTQYF.

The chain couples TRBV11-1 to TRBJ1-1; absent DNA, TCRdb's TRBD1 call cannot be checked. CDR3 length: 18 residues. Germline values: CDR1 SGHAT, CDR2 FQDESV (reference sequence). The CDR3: CASSQIDRVRVSNTEAFF. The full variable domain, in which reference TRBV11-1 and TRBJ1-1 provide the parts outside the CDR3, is EAEVAQSPRYKITEKSQAVAFWCDPISGHATLYWYRQILGQGPELLVQFQDESVVDDSQLPKDRFSAERLKGVDSTLKIQPAELGDSAMYLCASSQIDRVRVSNTEAFFGQGTRLTVV.

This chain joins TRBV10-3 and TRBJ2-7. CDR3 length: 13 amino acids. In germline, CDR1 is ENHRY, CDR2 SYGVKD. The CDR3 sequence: CAISESVSYEQYF.

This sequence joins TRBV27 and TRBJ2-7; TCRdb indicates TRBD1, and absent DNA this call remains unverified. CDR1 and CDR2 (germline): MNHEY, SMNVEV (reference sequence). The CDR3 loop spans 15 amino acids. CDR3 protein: CASSLSGQGIYEQYF.

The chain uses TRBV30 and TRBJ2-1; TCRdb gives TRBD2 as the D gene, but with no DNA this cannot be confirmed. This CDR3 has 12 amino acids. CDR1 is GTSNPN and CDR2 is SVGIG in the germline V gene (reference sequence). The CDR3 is CAWSGGGGEQFF.

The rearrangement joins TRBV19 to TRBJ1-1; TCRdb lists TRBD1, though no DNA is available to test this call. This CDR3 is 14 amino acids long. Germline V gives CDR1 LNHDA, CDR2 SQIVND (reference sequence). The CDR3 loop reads CASTRRTANTEAFF.

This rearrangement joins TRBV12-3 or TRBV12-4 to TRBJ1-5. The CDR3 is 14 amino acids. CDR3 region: CASSAGWEHQPQHF.

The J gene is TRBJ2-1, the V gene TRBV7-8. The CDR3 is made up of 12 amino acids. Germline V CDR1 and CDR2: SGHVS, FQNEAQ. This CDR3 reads CASSFSLGEQFF.

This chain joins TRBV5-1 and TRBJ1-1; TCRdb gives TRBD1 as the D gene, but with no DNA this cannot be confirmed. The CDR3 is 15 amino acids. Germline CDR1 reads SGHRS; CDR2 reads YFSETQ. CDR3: CASSTLQGESSEAFF.

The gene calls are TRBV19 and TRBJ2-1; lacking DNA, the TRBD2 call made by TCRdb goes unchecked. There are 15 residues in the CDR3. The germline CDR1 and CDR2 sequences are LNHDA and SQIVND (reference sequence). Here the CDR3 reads CASSRLAPMGNEQFF.

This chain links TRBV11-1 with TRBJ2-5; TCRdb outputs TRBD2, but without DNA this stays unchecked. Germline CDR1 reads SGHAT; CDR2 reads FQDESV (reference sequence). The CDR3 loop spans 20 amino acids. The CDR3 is CASSLVRWTSGTTMQETQYF.

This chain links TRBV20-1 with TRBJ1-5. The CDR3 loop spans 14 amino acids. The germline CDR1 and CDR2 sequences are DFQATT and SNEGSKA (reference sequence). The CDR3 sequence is CSASVGESNQPQHF.

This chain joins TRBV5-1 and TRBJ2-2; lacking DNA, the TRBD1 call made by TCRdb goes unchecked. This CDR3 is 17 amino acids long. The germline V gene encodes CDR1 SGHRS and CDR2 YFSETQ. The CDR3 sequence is CASSLTPDRGQTGELFF.

The CDR3: CSARDQPETQYF. V and J are TRBV20-1 and TRBJ2-5. Per the germline V gene, CDR1 is DFQATT and CDR2 is SNEGSKA (reference sequence). The CDR3 has 12 amino acids.

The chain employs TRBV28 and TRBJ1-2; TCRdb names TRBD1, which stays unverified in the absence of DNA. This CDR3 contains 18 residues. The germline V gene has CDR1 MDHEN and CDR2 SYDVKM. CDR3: CASSLNQGRERGDYGYTF.

CDR3 residues: CSASDSYQETQYF. The rearrangement links TRBV20-1 to TRBJ2-5. CDR3 length equals 13 residues. Germline CDR1 and CDR2: DFQATT and SNEGSKA (reference sequence).

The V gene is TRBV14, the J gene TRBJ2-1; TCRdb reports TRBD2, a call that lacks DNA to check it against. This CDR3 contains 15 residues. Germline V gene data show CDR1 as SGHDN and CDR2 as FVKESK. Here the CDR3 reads CASSRIGTSYNEQFF.

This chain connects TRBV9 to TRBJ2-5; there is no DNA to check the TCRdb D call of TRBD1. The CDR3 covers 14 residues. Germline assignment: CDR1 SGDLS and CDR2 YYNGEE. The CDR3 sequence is CASSVRRDGETQYF.

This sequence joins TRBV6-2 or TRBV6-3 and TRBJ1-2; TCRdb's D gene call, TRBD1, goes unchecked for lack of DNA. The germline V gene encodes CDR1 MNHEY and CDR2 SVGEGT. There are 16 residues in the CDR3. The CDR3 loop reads CASRDPGQDPNYGYTF.

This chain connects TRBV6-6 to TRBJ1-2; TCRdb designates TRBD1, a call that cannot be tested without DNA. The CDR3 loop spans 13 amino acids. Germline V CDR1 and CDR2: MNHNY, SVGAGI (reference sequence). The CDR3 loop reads CASSYGQGFGYTF.

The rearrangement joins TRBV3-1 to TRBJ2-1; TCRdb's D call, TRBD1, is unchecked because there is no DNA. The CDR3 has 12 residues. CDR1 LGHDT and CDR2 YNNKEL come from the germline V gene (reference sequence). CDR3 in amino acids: CASSPPGGSKFF.

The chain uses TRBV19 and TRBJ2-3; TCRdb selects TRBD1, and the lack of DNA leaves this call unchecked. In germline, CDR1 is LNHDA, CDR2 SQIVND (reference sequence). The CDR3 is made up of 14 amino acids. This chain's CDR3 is CASSIERTSHTQYF. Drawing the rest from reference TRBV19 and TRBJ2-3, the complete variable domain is DGGITQSPKYLFRKEGQNVTLSCEQNLNHDAMYWYRQDPGQGLRLIYYSQIVNDFQKGDIAEGYSVSREKKESFPLTVTSAQKNPTAFYLCASSIERTSHTQYFGPGTRLTVL.